These 25 T cell receptor beta chains were all obtained from the same sample, sequenced in a study of regulatory dendritic cells for organ transplantation. No antigen is known for these receptors. Clones were read by immunoSEQ multiplex PCR, and TCRdb kept only the in-frame ones, dropping some. Of 12,000 or so clones in the sample, around three fifths are singletons; the top ten hold 1.2%. CFSE-labeled sorted T cells met regulatory or mature dendritic cells for 4 to 6 days. The source material was naive CD8+ T cells from blood cultured with dendritic cells. Subset: CD45RA+ naive T cells. The receptors were sampled from a human donor in good health.

This clone has a handful of counts. The chain recombines TRBV19 with TRBJ1-1, with 9 bases fitting TRBD1. Germline CDR1 and CDR2: LNHDA and SQIVND (reference sequence). The CDR3 has 14 amino acids. V was pared by 5 bases and J by 4 bases, with 5 bases of the junction left unmatched. CDR3 DNA sequence: TGTGCCAGTAGTGTACAGGGGGCGGGCACTGAAGCTTTCTTT. It codes for CASSVQGAGTEAFF. The whole variable domain, remainder taken from reference TRBV19 and TRBJ1-1, is DGGITQSPKYLFRKEGQNVTLSCEQNLNHDAMYWYRQDPGQGLRLIYYSQIVNDFQKGDIAEGYSVSREKKESFPLTVTSAQKNPTAFYLCASSVQGAGTEAFFGQGTRLTVV.

J is TRBJ1-1 and V is TRBV9; the match to TRBD1 covers 7 bases. There are 15 residues in the CDR3. Germline V lookup: CDR1 SGDLS, CDR2 YYNGEE. V shed 3 bases and J 4 bases; nucleotides not matched to a gene: 9. The chain's CDR3 is CASSENRGGGTEAFF. The CDR3 nucleotides read TGTGCCAGCAGCGAAAACAGGGGAGGTGGCACTGAAGCTTTCTTT.

The CDR3 region has the DNA TGCGCCAGCAGCTACGCGGGAGAGACCCAGTACTTC. As protein: CASSYAGETQYF. V usage is TRBV5-1 and J usage is TRBJ2-5, with D possibly matching TRBD2 (5 bases). CDR1 and CDR2 from the germline V gene are SGHRS and YFSETQ. Trimming left V 3 bases short and J 4 bases short, with 7 bases between. There are 12 residues in the CDR3. The full variable domain, completed using reference TRBV5-1 and TRBJ2-5, is KAGVTQTPRYLIKTRGQQVTLSCSPISGHRSVSWYQQTPGQGLQFLFEYFSETQRNKGNFPGRFSGRQFSNSRSEMNVSTLELGDSALYLCASSYAGETQYFGPGTRLLVL.

This chain joins TRBV19 and TRBJ1-1, with D unresolved. Germline V gene sequence: CDR1 LNHDA, CDR2 SQIVND (reference sequence). The germline V and J ends were trimmed by 5 bases and 7 bases, with 11 bases remaining between them. This CDR3 is 12 amino acids long. CDR3 protein: CASSWPSGEAFF. CDR3 bases: TGTGCCAGTAGTTGGCCCAGCGGTGAAGCTTTCTTT.

The chain joins TRBV28 to TRBJ1-5; D is ambiguous. Trimming shortened V by 3 bases and J by 0 bases, and 12 bases separated the two germline ends. Per the germline V gene, CDR1 is MDHEN and CDR2 is SYDVKM. This CDR3 spans 16 amino acids. Here the CDR3 DNA reads TGTGCCAGCAGTTTCGTTGGAGGCCCTAGCAATCAGCCCCAGCATTTT. Its translation is CASSFVGGPSNQPQHF.

The V and J genes are TRBV7-9 and TRBJ2-5, with 12 bases matching TRBD2. V shed 3 bases, J shed 5 bases, and the junction held 4 bases outside the gene matches. Germline V gene data show CDR1 as SEHNR and CDR2 as FQNEAQ (reference sequence). The CDR3 is 15 residues long. The chain's CDR3 is CASSLSSGGAETQYF. CDR3 nucleotides: TGTGCCAGCAGCTTGTCTAGCGGGGGGGCGGAGACCCAGTACTTC. The complete variable domain, with remaining parts taken from reference TRBV7-9 and TRBJ2-5, reads DTGVSQNPRHKITKRGQNVTFRCDPISEHNRLYWYRQTLGQGPEFLTYFQNEAQLEKSRLLSDRFSAERPKGSFSTLEIQRTEQGDSAMYLCASSLSSGGAETQYFGPGTRLLVL.

The chain joins TRBV4-3 to TRBJ1-1; 8 bases agree with TRBD1. With V trimmed by 3 bases and J by 1 base, 10 bases remained unmatched. The germline gives CDR1 LGHNA, CDR2 YSLEER. The CDR3 totals 17 residues. The CDR3 protein is CASSQKHRGMANTEAFF. For the CDR3, the DNA is TGCGCCAGCAGCCAGAAGCACAGGGGGATGGCGAACACTGAAGCTTTCTTT.

The table lists this clone with a few counts. V and J are TRBV9 and TRBJ1-2; weak D call: TRBD1 (5 bases). Trimming took off 0 bases at V and 14 bases at J, with 14 bases between the two ends. Germline V gene data show CDR1 as SGDLS and CDR2 as YYNGEE. The CDR3 spans 12 residues. The CDR3 DNA follows: TGTGCCAGCAGCGTAGCTGGGGGGAGGAGGACCTTC. Translated: CASSVAGGRRTF.

The gene calls are TRBV27 and TRBJ1-5, with a tentative D call TRBD1 (6 bases). The CDR3 loop spans 16 amino acids. Germline assignment: CDR1 MNHEY and CDR2 SMNVEV (reference sequence). Trimming shortened V by 5 bases and J by 1 base, and 15 bases separated the two germline ends. The CDR3, as DNA: TGTGCCAGCAGTCTGTATTGGGGGCTAAGCAATCAGCCCCAGCATTTT. Translation gives CASSLYWGLSNQPQHF.

This chain links TRBV11-2 with TRBJ2-7, with D tentatively TRBD2 (7 bases). V was cut by 0 bases and J by 0 bases, with 15 bases left in between. In germline, CDR1 is SGHAT, CDR2 FQNNGV. The CDR3 extends over 17 amino acids. The CDR3 DNA reads TGTGCCAGCAGCTTAGAATACGGCGGGGGCCTCTCCTACGAGCAGTACTTC. Amino acid sequence: CASSLEYGGGLSYEQYF. Using reference TRBV11-2 and TRBJ2-7 for the parts outside the CDR3, the full variable domain is EAGVAQSPRYKIIEKRQSVAFWCNPISGHATLYWYQQILGQGPKLLIQFQNNGVVDDSQLPKDRFSAERLKGVDSTLKIQPAKLEDSAVYLCASSLEYGGGLSYEQYFGPGTRLTVT.

The chain combines TRBV4-1 with TRBJ2-7; TRBD1 is a possible D gene (5 bases). CDR3 length equals 12 residues. Germline CDR1 reads MGHRA; CDR2 reads YSYEKL. V lost 4 bases, J lost 11 bases, and 15 bases lay in between. In DNA form, the CDR3 reads TGCGCCAGCAGCCCTGGTGGGGCAGAGAAGTACTTC. It codes for CASSPGGAEKYF.

In its sample, this clone was seen a few times. This sequence joins TRBV5-6 and TRBJ2-4, with TRBD1 matching 10 bases. The CDR3 loop spans 16 amino acids. V trimming: 2 bases; J trimming: 1 base; junction bases outside the gene matches: 3. Germline loops: CDR1 SGHDT, CDR2 YYEEEE. CDR3: CASSFGTGEAKNIQYF. CDR3 in DNA: TGTGCCAGCAGCTTTGGGACAGGGGAGGCCAAAAACATTCAGTACTTC.

CDR3 nucleotide sequence: TGTGCAAGTCGCCCCGGTGAGCCGGACAGAAGAACAGAAGCTTTCTTT. Its protein is CASRPGEPDRRTEAFF. The chain combines TRBV12-2 with TRBJ1-1; the table's D call, TRBD1, has no DNA check behind it. TRBV12-2 is deemed a pseudogene. The CDR3 extends over 16 amino acids.

The rearrangement links TRBV11-2 to TRBJ2-7; 9 bases align to TRBD1. This CDR3 has 16 amino acids. Trimming took 1 base from V and 4 from J; bases not matched to a gene: 8. Germline CDR1 reads SGHAT; CDR2 reads FQNNGV. DNA of the CDR3: TGTGCCAGCAGCTTAGCCACAGGGGGCACCGAATACGAGCAGTACTTC. Translated: CASSLATGGTEYEQYF.

The chain couples TRBV6-5 to TRBJ1-6, with D unclear. The V and J ends lost 4 bases and 0 bases respectively, with 10 bases between them. This CDR3 has 16 amino acids. Germline V lookup: CDR1 MNHEY, CDR2 SVGAGI. The CDR3 region is CASSSTFSSYNSPLHF. DNA for the CDR3: TGTGCCAGCAGTTCAACCTTCAGCTCCTATAATTCACCCCTCCACTTT.

This clone was counted a few times. The chain uses TRBV13 and TRBJ1-1; D gene ambiguous. The germline V gene has CDR1 PRHDT and CDR2 FYEKMQ (reference sequence). This CDR3 has 15 amino acids. V was shortened by 8 bases and J by 5 bases, with 21 bases between the two germline ends. CDR3 nucleotides: TGTGCCAGCGAAGGGCAGACTACCCCGGGAACTGAAGCTTTCTTT. As protein: CASEGQTTPGTEAFF.

The V gene is TRBV15, the J gene TRBJ2-3; tentative D call: TRBD1 (5 bases). The V gene lost 5 bases and the J gene lost 2 bases, with 14 bases spanning the gap. Germline V gives CDR1 LNHNV, CDR2 YYDKDF (reference sequence). The CDR3 covers 15 residues. CDR3 sequence reads: CATSEVGQATDTQYF. In DNA form, the CDR3 reads TGTGCCACCAGCGAGGTGGGGCAGGCCACAGATACGCAGTATTTT.

The rearrangement joins TRBV5-6 to TRBJ2-7, with TRBD1 matching over 7 bases. From germline, CDR1 is SGHDT and CDR2 YYEEEE. V shed 0 bases and J 6 bases; nucleotides not matched to a gene: 9. This CDR3 is built from 15 residues. The CDR3 spells CASSLVRGQDSEQYF. The CDR3 nucleotides are TGTGCCAGCAGCTTGGTAAGGGGGCAGGACAGCGAGCAGTACTTC.

This chain links TRBV19 with TRBJ2-5, with 10 nucleotides matching TRBD1. From germline, CDR1 is LNHDA and CDR2 SQIVND (reference sequence). With V trimmed by 4 bases and J by 5 bases, 10 bases remained unmatched. The CDR3 sequence is 16 residues long. CDR3 nucleotides: TGTGCCAGTAGTACGACAGGGGGCAGGAGTTGGGAGACCCAGTACTTC. Translated, it gives CASSTTGGRSWETQYF.

V is TRBV27 and J is TRBJ2-3; D is ambiguous. Germline V CDR1 and CDR2: MNHEY, SMNVEV (reference sequence). V lost 6 bases and J lost 1, with 8 bases in between. The CDR3 loop spans 13 amino acids. CDR3 nucleotides: TGTGCCAGCAGCCTGCGAGGCACAGATACGCAGTATTTT. Protein sequence: CASSLRGTDTQYF.

The rearrangement uses TRBV19 and TRBJ1-6, with TRBD1 identical over 9 bases. After removal of 7 bases from V and 9 bases from J, the junction contained 7 bases not matched to a gene. The CDR3 is made up of 14 amino acids. Per the germline V gene, CDR1 is LNHDA and CDR2 is SQIVND (reference sequence). CDR3 DNA sequence: TGTGCCAGTACTGTACAGGGGGCAAGTTCACCCCTCCACTTT. It specifies CASTVQGASSPLHF.

This clone was counted only a few times. This sequence joins TRBV19 and TRBJ2-1; 13 bases agree with TRBD2. Trimming at V came to 5 bases and at J to 9 bases, leaving 1 base not matched to a gene. Germline V gene lookup returns CDR1 LNHDA and CDR2 SQIVND (reference sequence). The CDR3 has 13 amino acids. The CDR3 DNA sequence: TGTGCCAGTAGTGGACTAGCGGGGGTTGAGCAGTTCTTC. It specifies CASSGLAGVEQFF.

The chain employs TRBV13 and TRBJ1-1; D might be TRBD1 (5 bases). Per germline, CDR1 PRHDT and CDR2 FYEKMQ (reference sequence). Trimming pared 11 bases from V and 1 base from J, leaving 14 bases between. This CDR3 comprises 13 residues. The CDR3 here is CASSVGQNTEAFF. In nucleotides, the CDR3 is TGTGCCTCCAGCGTGGGGCAGAACACTGAAGCTTTCTTT.

The chain employs TRBV5-1 and TRBJ2-1, with 12 bases that match TRBD1. The V segment lost 3 bases and the J segment 8 bases; nucleotides outside the gene matches: 6. The CDR3 totals 15 residues. Germline CDR1 and CDR2: SGHRS and YFSETQ. The CDR3, as DNA: TGCGCCAGCAGCTACGGGACAGGGGGCATGGATGAGCAGTTCTTC. This codes for CASSYGTGGMDEQFF. The whole variable domain, filled in from reference TRBV5-1 and TRBJ2-1, reads KAGVTQTPRYLIKTRGQQVTLSCSPISGHRSVSWYQQTPGQGLQFLFEYFSETQRNKGNFPGRFSGRQFSNSRSEMNVSTLELGDSALYLCASSYGTGGMDEQFFGPGTRLTVL.

The genes are TRBV5-4 and TRBJ2-7; 9 bases line up with TRBD1. Germline trimming cut 5 bases from V and 0 bases from J; bases unmatched to any gene: 9. Germline V CDR1 and CDR2: SGHNT, YYREEE (reference sequence). This CDR3 is built from 16 residues. CDR3: CASRTGTGKNSYEQYF. The CDR3 DNA reads TGTGCCAGCAGGACCGGGACAGGGAAAAACTCCTACGAGCAGTACTTC.